This TCR beta chain was sequenced during a study of T-cell memory formation after mild COVID-19. Study as a whole: The TCR clusters were mostly specific to one donor.

One entry per CDR3 protein results from TCRdb running MiXCR on the 5' RACE reads. The table records more than 300,000 distinct CDR3 sequences, approximately 14% of them present only once. This clonotype was seen just once. What it binds is not known. Per germline, CDR1 SGHVS and CDR2 FNYEAQ. This CDR3 is 19 amino acids long. Trimming removed 5 bases at V and 1 base at J, with 24 bases between. Overall study results and limits: Specificity for SARS-CoV-2 was not confirmed among the second-wave clones peaking on day 37.

The chain couples TRBV7-6 to TRBJ1-5; a possible D gene is TRBD1 (5 bases). Sequencing used PBMCs or a T cell subset sorted from them (not recorded which). This sequence originates from a man in his late teens or twenties who had mild COVID-19 (a few samples of this study predate the infection). Cell type and time point are not known. The CDR3 protein is CASSTTPGGPGGSNQPQHF. The CDR3 DNA sequence: TGTGCCAGCAGCACTACGCCCGGGGGACCTGGGGGAAGCAATCAGCCCCAGCATTTT.